These 26 T cell receptor beta chains were sequenced from one sample in a study of PD-L1 blockade in urothelial cancer. This sample's time point: pretreatment peripheral blood. Profiled with immunoSEQ multiplex PCR; TCRdb holds only in-frame clones, not every one. The data contain 45,000 to 70,000 clones, over 75% of them singletons. Here the sequenced sample was PBMCs, taken around atezolizumab (anti-PD-L1) treatment. Receptor source: a man aged 65 to 79 with urothelial cancer.

The chain employs TRBV5-4 and TRBJ1-1; no reliable D call. The CDR3 is 14 residues long. V was pared by 4 bases and J by 0 bases, with 10 bases between. Germline CDR1 reads SGHNT; CDR2 reads YYREEE (reference sequence). CDR3 in DNA: TGTGCCAGCAGCCAAGAGAACCTGAACACTGAAGCTTTCTTT. It yields the protein CASSQENLNTEAFF.

This clone showed up just once. The chain couples TRBV20-1 to TRBJ1-2; D not certain. The CDR3 runs 11 residues. V was shortened by 6 bases and J by 6 bases, with 11 bases between the two germline ends. Germline CDR1 is DFQATT and CDR2 is SNEGSKA (reference sequence). The CDR3 protein is CSAEDGDGYTF. The CDR3 nucleotides are TGCAGTGCGGAGGACGGCGATGGCTACACCTTC.

This clone was detected only a few times. This chain links TRBV13 with TRBJ2-3; TRBD1 might be the D (6 bases). Trimming took off 6 bases at V and 2 bases at J, with 21 bases between the two ends. This CDR3 is built from 17 residues. Germline CDR1 reads PRHDT; CDR2 reads FYEKMQ (reference sequence). The CDR3 is CASSLRTWDTYTDTQYF. The DNA for the CDR3 is TGTGCCAGCAGTCTTAGAACCTGGGACACCTACACAGATACGCAGTATTTT.

CDR3 loop: CASSSRDRGRGRYAYF. CDR3 nucleotides: TGTGCCAGTAGTAGCCGGGACAGGGGGCGCGGGAGATACGCGTATTTT. The V call is TRBV19, the J call TRBJ2-3, with 12 bases aligning to TRBD1. The V gene end was trimmed by 4 bases and the J gene end by 14 bases; junction bases not matched to a gene: 16. This CDR3 comprises 16 residues. Germline V gene data show CDR1 as LNHDA and CDR2 as SQIVND (reference sequence).

This clone was found a few times. The chain couples TRBV7-2 to TRBJ2-7, with TRBD1 identical over 8 bases. The germline gives CDR1 SGHTA, CDR2 FQGNSA. The CDR3 covers 15 residues. V gave up 2 bases and J gave up 5 bases; unmatched junction bases: 8. In DNA, the CDR3 is TGTGCCAGCAGCTTATTCCCAGGGGGCGAGGACGAGCAGTACTTC. It encodes CASSLFPGGEDEQYF.

This chain links TRBV7-3 with TRBJ2-1; tentative D call: TRBD2 (6 bases). The CDR3 has 13 amino acids. Germline V gene data show CDR1 as SGHTA and CDR2 as FQGTGA. Trimming shortened V by 4 bases and J by 9 bases, and 13 bases separated the two germline ends. CDR3 in DNA: TGTGCCAGCAGCTATCGCGGGGTAGGTGAGCAGTTCTTC. This translates into CASSYRGVGEQFF. Full variable domain (outside the CDR3, taken from reference TRBV7-3 and TRBJ2-1): GAGVSQTPSNKVTEKGKYVELRCDPISGHTALYWYRQSLGQGPEFLIYFQGTGAADDSGLPNDRFFAVRPEGSVSTLKIQRTERGDSAVYLCASSYRGVGEQFFGPGTRLTVL.

This chain links TRBV27 with TRBJ2-6; maybe TRBD2 (6 bases). CDR1 and CDR2 from the germline V gene are MNHEY and SMNVEV (reference sequence). V was shortened by 5 bases and J by 0 bases, with 29 bases between the two germline ends. The CDR3 spans 22 residues. CDR3 in amino acids: CASSGNLGRRGTPSSGANVLTF. Written as DNA, the CDR3 is TGTGCCAGCAGTGGAAACCTCGGACGCCGCGGGACTCCAAGCTCTGGGGCCAACGTCCTGACTTTC.

V is TRBV27 and J is TRBJ2-5, with 7 nucleotides matching TRBD2. The germline V gene has CDR1 MNHEY and CDR2 SMNVEV (reference sequence). Losses at the gene ends were 4 bases for V and 5 bases for J; bases not matched to a gene: 10. The CDR3 runs to 15 residues. The CDR3 region has the DNA TGTGCCAGCAGTTCCCCGGGAGGTATGGGGGAGACCCAGTACTTC. This sequence encodes CASSSPGGMGETQYF.

This clone was counted a few times. V gene TRBV5-6 combines with J gene TRBJ1-2, with unresolved D. The CDR3 length is 13 residues. The germline V and J ends were trimmed by 0 bases and 4 bases, with 7 bases remaining between them. Germline CDR1 is SGHDT and CDR2 is YYEEEE. CDR3 protein: CASSLVSSYGYTF. In nucleotides, the CDR3 is TGTGCCAGCAGCTTGGTTTCCTCCTATGGCTACACCTTC.

The rearrangement uses TRBV5-1 and TRBJ2-2; D is possibly TRBD1 (5 bases). Trimming pared 5 bases from V and 4 bases from J, leaving 12 bases between. The CDR3 extends over 14 amino acids. CDR1 is SGHRS, CDR2 YFSETQ, per germline. The CDR3 DNA follows: TGCGCCAGCAGGGATCAGGGCCTCACCGGGGAGCTGTTTTTT. Translated, it gives CASRDQGLTGELFF.

The chain uses TRBV7-2 and TRBJ2-1; the D is unclear. There are 14 residues in the CDR3. CDR1 SGHTA and CDR2 FQGNSA come from the germline V gene. The V end lost 5 bases, the J end lost 0 bases, and 8 bases lay between the germline ends. CDR3: CASSGRVSYNEQFF. The CDR3 nucleotides are TGTGCCAGCAGCGGTCGGGTCTCCTACAATGAGCAGTTCTTC.

Concerning this clone: Germline and junction disagree at one end, which may indicate a read error. This chain uses TRBV7-7 with TRBJ2-5, with a possible D match to TRBD2 (7 bases). CDR3 length equals 13 residues. Germline V gene sequence: CDR1 SSHAT, CDR2 FNYEAQ (reference sequence). CDR3: CASSLGGVETQYF. CDR3 sequence (DNA): TGTGCTAGCAGCTTAGGGGGGGTAGAGACCCAGTACTTC.

In DNA, the CDR3 is TGTGCCAGCACTCCGGGACTCGGCAACCGAGGGGTTCAGTACTTC. Its translation: CASTPGLGNRGVQYF. The chain is built from TRBV6-1 and TRBJ2-4; D perhaps matches TRBD2 (6 bases). The CDR3 is made up of 15 amino acids. The V end lost 7 bases, the J end lost 11 bases, and 24 bases lay between the germline ends. Per germline, CDR1 MNHNS and CDR2 SASEGT.

As for this clone: Other DNA sequences within the sample encode an identical CDR3. The chain combines TRBV5-1 with TRBJ1-3; 8 bases align to TRBD1. With 4 bases clipped from V and 0 bases from J, the junction kept 9 bases outside the gene matches. This CDR3 is built from 17 residues. The germline V gene has CDR1 SGHRS and CDR2 YFSETQ. The chain's CDR3 is CASSARGQADSGNTIYF. CDR3 coding DNA: TGCGCCAGCAGCGCCCGGGGACAGGCCGACTCTGGAAACACCATATATTTT.

The V gene is TRBV5-1, the J gene TRBJ2-7; the D gene is possibly TRBD2 (5 bases). Germline CDR1 reads SGHRS; CDR2 reads YFSETQ. This CDR3 region has 13 residues. V was shortened by 2 bases and J by 7 bases, with 13 bases between the two germline ends. The CDR3 sequence is CASSLVLSGEQYF. The CDR3 nucleotides read TGCGCCAGCAGCTTAGTACTCTCGGGAGAGCAGTACTTC.

The rearrangement uses TRBV5-4 and TRBJ2-7, with 14 bases aligning to TRBD2. The V gene's germline CDR1 is SGHNT and CDR2 YYREEE (reference sequence). Trimming took 4 bases from V and 3 from J; bases not matched to a gene: 9. The CDR3 totals 17 residues. CDR3 loop: CASSPGLAGEAGYEQYF. The CDR3 nucleotides read TGTGCCAGCAGCCCGGGACTAGCGGGAGAGGCTGGCTACGAGCAGTACTTC.

DNA for the CDR3: TGTGCCAGCAGCTTCCACCAGGGCGTCGGAAACATTCAGTACTTC. This encodes CASSFHQGVGNIQYF. The chain employs TRBV7-9 and TRBJ2-4, with a weak D call TRBD1 (5 bases). V lost 3 bases and J lost 6, with 15 bases in between. The CDR3 is 15 amino acids. Per the germline V gene, CDR1 is SEHNR and CDR2 is FQNEAQ (reference sequence).

This chain connects TRBV5-1 to TRBJ2-2, with TRBD1 as a possible D gene (6 bases). Trimming removed 0 bases at V and 4 bases at J, with 13 bases between. The germline gives CDR1 SGHRS, CDR2 YFSETQ. The CDR3 runs 16 residues. The CDR3 sequence: CASSLGLSGVTGELFF. CDR3 DNA: TGCGCCAGCAGCTTGGGCTTGTCAGGGGTCACCGGGGAGCTGTTTTTT.

This sequence joins TRBV11-2 and TRBJ2-7; no clear D. This CDR3 spans 12 amino acids. Germline values: CDR1 SGHAT, CDR2 FQNNGV. V was cut by 1 base and J by 5 bases, with 6 bases left in between. CDR3 bases: TGTGCCAGCAGCTTAGGGCCAGACGAGCAGTACTTC. Translation: CASSLGPDEQYF.

This clone has only a few counts. The chain links TRBV2 to TRBJ2-5, with 14 bases matching TRBD2. From germline, CDR1 is SNHLY and CDR2 FYNNEI. The V segment lost 5 bases and the J segment 5 bases; nucleotides outside the gene matches: 10. The CDR3 covers 17 residues. The CDR3 here is CASSLPTGTSGSETQYF. The CDR3, as DNA: TGTGCCAGCAGTCTCCCAACCGGGACTAGCGGGAGCGAGACCCAGTACTTC.

CDR3 sequence reads: CASSEVQVRGGRSNQPQHF. The CDR3 DNA follows: TGTGCCAGCAGTGAAGTCCAAGTGCGGGGGGGACGAAGCAATCAGCCCCAGCATTTT. J is TRBJ1-5 and V is TRBV6-1, with D tentatively TRBD1 (5 bases). Trimming took 1 base from V and 1 from J, leaving 20 bases between them. Germline assignment: CDR1 MNHNS and CDR2 SASEGT. This CDR3 is built from 19 residues.

This chain uses TRBV10-3 with TRBJ1-2; D not certain. Trimming stripped 0 bases from V and 6 bases from J, with 8 bases between. This CDR3 comprises 13 residues. Germline V CDR1 and CDR2: ENHRY, SYGVKD. CDR3 residues: CAISESAVHGYTF. CDR3 bases: TGTGCCATCAGTGAGTCGGCAGTACATGGCTACACCTTC.

The V gene is TRBV5-4, the J gene TRBJ2-1; D gene unclear. Trimming took off 0 bases at V and 0 bases at J, with 7 bases between the two ends. CDR1 is SGHNT, CDR2 YYREEE, per germline (reference sequence). The CDR3 has 15 residues. This chain's CDR3 is CASSLGPGSYNEQFF. For the CDR3, the DNA is TGTGCCAGCAGCTTGGGTCCAGGCTCCTACAATGAGCAGTTCTTC.

The chain uses TRBV28 and TRBJ2-1; TRBD1 matches at 7 bases. Germline CDR1 and CDR2: MDHEN and SYDVKM. This CDR3 has 15 residues. V was clipped by 4 bases and J by 4 bases; unmatched bases: 7. As DNA, the CDR3 is TGTGCCAGCAGTTCCGACAGGGAGCGGTACAATGAGCAGTTCTTC. It encodes CASSSDRERYNEQFF.

The chain carries TRBV19 and TRBJ1-2; no clear D. CDR1 LNHDA and CDR2 SQIVND come from the germline V gene (reference sequence). V was clipped by 2 bases and J by 2 bases, with 9 bases between them. This CDR3 has 14 residues. CDR3 protein: CASSIRGANYGYTF. The CDR3 DNA sequence: TGTGCCAGTAGTATACGGGGTGCCAACTATGGCTACACCTTC.

The genes are TRBV5-4 and TRBJ2-7; 7 positions match TRBD1. Germline trimming cut 4 bases from V and 4 bases from J; bases unmatched to any gene: 5. The germline V gene encodes CDR1 SGHNT and CDR2 YYREEE (reference sequence). CDR3 length: 13 residues. CDR3 region: CASSLGQVYEQYF. The CDR3 DNA reads TGTGCCAGCAGCCTTGGACAGGTGTACGAGCAGTACTTC. Full variable domain (remainder filled in from reference TRBV5-4 and TRBJ2-7): ETGVTQSPTHLIKTRGQQVTLRCSSQSGHNTVSWYQQALGQGPQFIFQYYREEENGRGNFPPRFSGLQFPNYSSELNVNALELDDSALYLCASSLGQVYEQYFGPGTRLTVT.